This T cell receptor (beta chain) was profiled in a study of blood T cells in healthy people across ages. V lost 1 base, J lost 5 bases, and 8 bases lay in between. The CDR3 is 13 amino acids. For the second PCR, which ran for about 7 to 11 cycles, a sample-barcoded 5' primer and a J-beta primer mix were used. TCRdb redid the calling of the 5' RACE reads with MiXCR, one entry per CDR3 protein. The data show more than 800,000 distinct CDR3 sequences, with more than 40% seen just once and under 20% held by the top ten. The chain combines TRBV6-7 with TRBJ1-1; D not resolved. TRBV6-7 is an open reading frame, and its role is uncertain. This sequence was found in a woman aged 55-75 years in good health. The sequencing sample was made of blood. The CDR3 sequence is CASSYCGGTEAFF. For the CDR3, the DNA is TGTGCCAGCAGTTACTGCGGAGGGACTGAAGCTTTCTTT.